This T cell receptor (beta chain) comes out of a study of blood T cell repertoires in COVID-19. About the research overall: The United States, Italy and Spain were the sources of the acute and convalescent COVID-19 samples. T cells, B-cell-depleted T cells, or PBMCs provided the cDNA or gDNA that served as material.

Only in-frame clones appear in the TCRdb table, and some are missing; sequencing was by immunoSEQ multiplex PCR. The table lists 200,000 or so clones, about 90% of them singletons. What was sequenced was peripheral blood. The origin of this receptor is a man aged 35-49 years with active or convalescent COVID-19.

CDR3: CASSQDRNYGYTF. CDR3 nucleotide sequence: TGTGCCAGCAGCCAAGACAGAAACTATGGCTACACCTTC. V and J are TRBV3-1 (or the pseudogene TRBV3-2) and TRBJ1-2, with D unclear. CDR1 and CDR2 (germline): LGHDT, YNNKEL (reference sequence). The CDR3 loop spans 13 amino acids. V was trimmed by 0 bases and J by 2 bases, leaving 4 bases between them.